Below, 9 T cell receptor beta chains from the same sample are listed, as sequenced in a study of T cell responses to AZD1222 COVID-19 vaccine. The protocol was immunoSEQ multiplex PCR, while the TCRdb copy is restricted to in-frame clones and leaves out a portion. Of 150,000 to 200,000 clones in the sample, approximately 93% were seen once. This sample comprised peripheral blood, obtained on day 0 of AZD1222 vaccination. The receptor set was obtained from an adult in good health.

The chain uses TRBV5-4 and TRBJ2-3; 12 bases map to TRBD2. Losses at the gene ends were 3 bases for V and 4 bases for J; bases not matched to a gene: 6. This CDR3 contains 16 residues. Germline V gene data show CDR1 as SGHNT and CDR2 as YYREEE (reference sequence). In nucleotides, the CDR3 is TGTGCCAGCAGCTATTATCTAGCGGGGGGGCCAGATACGCAGTATTTT. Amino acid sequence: CASSYYLAGGPDTQYF.

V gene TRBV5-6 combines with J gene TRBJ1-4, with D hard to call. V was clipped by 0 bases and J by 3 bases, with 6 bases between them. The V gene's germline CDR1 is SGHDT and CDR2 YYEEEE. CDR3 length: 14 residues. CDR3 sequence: CASSLGQSNEKLFF. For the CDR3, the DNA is TGTGCCAGCAGCTTGGGGCAGTCTAATGAAAAACTGTTTTTT.

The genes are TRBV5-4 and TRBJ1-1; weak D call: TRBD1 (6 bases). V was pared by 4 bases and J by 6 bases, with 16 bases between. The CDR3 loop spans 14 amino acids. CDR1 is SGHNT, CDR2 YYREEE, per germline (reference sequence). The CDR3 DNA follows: TGTGCCAGCAGCCCCCGGGCAGGGGAGTCTGAAGCTTTCTTT. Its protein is CASSPRAGESEAFF.

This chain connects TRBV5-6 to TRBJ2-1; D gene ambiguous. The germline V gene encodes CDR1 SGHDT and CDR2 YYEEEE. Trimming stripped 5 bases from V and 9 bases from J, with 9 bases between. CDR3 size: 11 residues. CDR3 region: CASSYLGEQFF. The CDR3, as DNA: TGTGCCAGCAGTTACCTCGGTGAGCAGTTCTTC.

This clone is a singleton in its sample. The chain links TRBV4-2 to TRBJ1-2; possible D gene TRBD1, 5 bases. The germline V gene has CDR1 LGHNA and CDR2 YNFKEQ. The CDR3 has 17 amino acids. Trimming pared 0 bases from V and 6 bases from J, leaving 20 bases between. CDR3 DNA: TGTGCCAGCAGCCAAGAGGTCCGGGACGGAAATATTCATGGCTACACCTTC. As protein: CASSQEVRDGNIHGYTF.

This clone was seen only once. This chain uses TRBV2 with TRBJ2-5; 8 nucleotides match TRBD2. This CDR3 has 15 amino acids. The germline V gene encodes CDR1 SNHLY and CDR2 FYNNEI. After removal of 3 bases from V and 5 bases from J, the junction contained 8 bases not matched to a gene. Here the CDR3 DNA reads TGTGCCAGCAGTGAGTTAGCGGGGCGACGGGAGACCCAGTACTTC. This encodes CASSELAGRRETQYF.

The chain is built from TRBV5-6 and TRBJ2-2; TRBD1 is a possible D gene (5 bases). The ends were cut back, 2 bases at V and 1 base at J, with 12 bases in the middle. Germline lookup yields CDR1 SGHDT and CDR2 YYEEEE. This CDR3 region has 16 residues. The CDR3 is CASSFSRTKNTGELFF. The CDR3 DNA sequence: TGTGCCAGCAGCTTTTCCAGGACAAAGAACACCGGGGAGCTGTTTTTT.

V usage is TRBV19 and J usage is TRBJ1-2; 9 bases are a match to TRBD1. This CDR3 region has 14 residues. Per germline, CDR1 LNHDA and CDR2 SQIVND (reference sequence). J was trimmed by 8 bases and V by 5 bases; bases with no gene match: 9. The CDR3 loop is CASSLGQGIVGYTF. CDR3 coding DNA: TGTGCCAGTAGTCTCGGACAGGGGATTGTGGGCTACACCTTC.

The CDR3 DNA sequence: TGTGCCAGCAGCCTAAAAGGACAGGGGGCTGGTGGCTACACCTTC. Its translation: CASSLKGQGAGGYTF. The chain is built from TRBV7-2 and TRBJ1-2; 11 positions match TRBD1. The CDR3 is made up of 15 amino acids. CDR1 and CDR2 from the germline V gene are SGHTA and FQGNSA. V shed 5 bases and J 7 bases; nucleotides not matched to a gene: 9.